This TCR beta chain was documented in a study of blood T cell repertoires in COVID-19. J lost 6 bases, V lost 5 bases, and 9 bases had no gene match. CDR3 length: 16 amino acids. In germline, CDR1 is SNHLY, CDR2 FYNNEI. Under the authors' procedure: Estimation of nucleated cell counts relied on the amplification of reference gene primers. The repertoire was sequenced with immunoSEQ multiplex PCR; TCRdb's copy has only in-frame clones and lacks some. Clone size and the V and J calls come from that table; the DNA yielded D and trimming. This sample carries around 280,000 clones, roughly 87% of them seen once, and the ten largest clones take 6% to 7%.

The chain links TRBV2 to TRBJ2-1; 11 positions agree with TRBD2. The sequenced sample consisted of PBMCs or T cells enriched from blood (not recorded which). The sequence came from a middle-aged woman who had recovered from COVID-19. CDR3 in DNA: TGTGCCAGCAGTTTTGGTAGCGGGAGGGCAATCAATGAGCAGTTCTTC. Its translation is CASSFGSGRAINEQFF.